This TCR beta chain was sequenced for a study of blood T cell repertoires in COVID-19. On the study more broadly: The cDNA or gDNA used as material had been derived from T cells, B-cell-depleted T cells, or PBMCs.

The data were produced by immunoSEQ multiplex PCR, yet TCRdb's version contains in-frame clones alone and is incomplete. This table holds 150,000 or so clones, around 83% found once. Seattle researchers signed up patients amid active infection and tracked them longitudinally. The CDR3 loop spans 13 amino acids. Germline V lookup: CDR1 LNHDA, CDR2 SQIVND (reference sequence). Trimming stripped 5 bases from V and 1 base from J, with 8 bases between. The receptor was derived from a woman aged 55 to 70 with COVID-19, enrolled during active disease. Source material: peripheral blood. The chain is built from TRBV19 and TRBJ1-2; D ambiguous. The CDR3 DNA reads as TGTGCCAGTAGTCCCACAAATAACTATGGCTACACCTTC. This gives the protein CASSPTNNYGYTF.